This T cell receptor (beta chain) was sequenced during a study of shared clonotypes between healthy human individuals. Study results and limitations: Clonotype sharing among donors was thought likely to change with sequencing depth.

The donors were all Caucasian adults (living in Nashville, Tennessee). Every immunoSEQ plate was one replicate of a subset's evenly spread DNA. Each replicate PCR on the sorted subsets used roughly 190 ng DNA (around 31,000 T cell genomes). Profiled with immunoSEQ multiplex PCR; TCRdb holds only in-frame clones, not every one. The table includes more than 200,000 clones, under 80% detected once. Germline V lookup: CDR1 MNHEY, CDR2 SVGAGI. The V end was cut by 6 bases, the J end by 7 bases, with 15 bases between. The CDR3 consists of 14 residues. Remarks on this clone: Its antigen is not known.

The source of this sequence is a man aged 30 to 39 in good health. Source material: memory CD4+ T cells sorted from blood. Subset given: CD45RA-negative fraction. V and J are TRBV6-5 and TRBJ2-2; TRBD1 is a possible D gene (6 bases). For the CDR3, the DNA is TGTGCCAGCAGCCCACAGGGAGCGTTCGGGGAGCTGTTTTTT. Translation gives CASSPQGAFGELFF.